The 30 T cell receptor beta chains below were found in one sample sequenced in a study of regulatory T cells in long-lasting Graves disease. Arm-PCR with iRepertoire HTBI primers amplified the CDR3 regions for these TCR beta libraries. In TCRdb, the multiplex PCR reads were re-called with MiXCR into one record per CDR3 protein. The table shows approximately 470,000 distinct CDR3 sequences, with 15% to 20% occurring only once. The time point here: newly diagnosed GD, antithyroid drugs for less than 3 months. RNA extracted from PBMCs served as the sequencing template. The sample also formed part of further work on T cells in Graves' hyperthyroidism and ophthalmopathy.

Sequences were derived from peripheral blood mononuclear cells (PBMCs), sampled at new diagnosis, from a patient treated with antithyroid drugs. The receptors here all came from a man aged 35-49 years with Graves disease.

The table lists this clonotype with many counts. The chain uses TRBV2 and TRBJ2-1, with 7 bases identical to TRBD2. Germline CDR1 SNHLY, CDR2 FYNNEI. The CDR3 has 15 residues. Unmatched junction bases numbered 7, after V lost 8 bases and J lost 0 bases. The CDR3 DNA is TGTGCCAGCTTTTTCGGGGGGAGCTCCTACAATGAGCAGTTCTTC. Residues: CASFFGGSSYNEQFF. Complete variable domain (other parts from reference TRBV2 and TRBJ2-1): EPEVTQTPSHQVTQMGQEVILRCVPISNHLYFYWYRQILGQKVEFLVSFYNNEISEKSEIFDDQFSVERPDGSNFTLKIRSTKLEDSAMYFCASFFGGSSYNEQFFGPGTRLTVL.

The V and J genes are TRBV12-3 or TRBV12-4 and TRBJ1-2; D not certain. The CDR3 has 15 residues. V lost 6 bases to trimming and J lost 4 bases, with 18 bases between them. This CDR3 is CASSPSATQIYGYTF. For the CDR3, the DNA is TGTGCCAGCAGCCCCTCAGCGACGCAAATCTATGGCTACACCTTC.

The genes are TRBV11-2 and TRBJ2-7, with 9 bases that match TRBD1. The CDR3 has 16 amino acids. J lost 0 bases, V lost 6 bases, and 9 bases had no gene match. CDR1 is SGHAT, CDR2 FQNNGV, per germline. CDR3 region: CASSPGPGQGSYEQYF. The CDR3 nucleotides read TGTGCCAGCAGTCCCGGACCGGGACAGGGCTCCTACGAGCAGTACTTC.

This clonotype appeared many times. The chain has TRBV5-1 and TRBJ2-3; TRBD2 aligns across 10 bases. CDR1 and CDR2 from the germline V gene are SGHRS and YFSETQ. The ends lost 0 bases at V and 0 bases at J; junction bases unmatched: 10. The CDR3 covers 19 residues. The CDR3 region has the DNA TGCGCCAGCAGCTTGGATTGGACTAGCGGATATCCTAGCACAGATACGCAGTATTTT. Translated: CASSLDWTSGYPSTDTQYF. The complete variable domain, with remaining parts taken from reference TRBV5-1 and TRBJ2-3, reads KAGVTQTPRYLIKTRGQQVTLSCSPISGHRSVSWYQQTPGQGLQFLFEYFSETQRNKGNFPGRFSGRQFSNSRSEMNVSTLELGDSALYLCASSLDWTSGYPSTDTQYFGPGTRLTVL.

This clonotype was counted ten times or more. J is TRBJ2-7 and V is TRBV6-1, with TRBD2 matching 13 bases. The V and J ends lost 4 bases and 2 bases, in that order; junction bases with no gene match: 2. This CDR3 has 15 residues. CDR1 is MNHNS, CDR2 SASEGT, per germline. The CDR3 spells CASSATSGRAYEQYF. DNA of the CDR3: TGTGCCAGCAGTGCCACTAGCGGGAGGGCCTACGAGCAGTACTTC.

This chain links TRBV15 with TRBJ2-5; D remains unclear. V lost 0 bases and J 7 bases, leaving 18 bases between the germline ends. This CDR3 contains 16 residues. Germline lookup yields CDR1 LNHNV and CDR2 YYDKDF (reference sequence). The CDR3 DNA is TGTGCCACCAGCAGAGATCGGTTCGGAAAGATCGCGACCCAGTACTTC. It codes for CATSRDRFGKIATQYF.

The genes are TRBV7-2 and TRBJ1-6, with TRBD1 as a possible D gene (6 bases). Per the germline V gene, CDR1 is SGHTA and CDR2 is FQGNSA. The CDR3 is made up of 15 amino acids. Trimming stripped 5 bases from V and 10 bases from J, with 18 bases between. The CDR3 sequence is CASSVFSGARSPLHF. In DNA, the CDR3 is TGTGCCAGCAGCGTCTTTTCGGGGGCGCGGTCACCCCTCCACTTT. Variable domain in full (rest from reference TRBV7-2 and TRBJ1-6): GAGVSQSPSNKVTEKGKDVELRCDPISGHTALYWYRQSLGQGLEFLIYFQGNSAPDKSGLPSDRFSAERTGGSVSTLTIQRTQQEDSAVYLCASSVFSGARSPLHFGNGTRLTVT.

This clonotype was seen only a few times. The chain uses TRBV11-3 and TRBJ2-1, with D maybe TRBD2 (5 bases). The germline V gene encodes CDR1 SGHNT and CDR2 YENEEA. The CDR3 runs to 16 residues. Trimming took 3 bases from V and 0 from J, leaving 12 bases between them. The CDR3 DNA sequence: TGTGCCAGCAGCTTCGAGGGCCCGAGCTCCTACAATGAGCAGTTCTTC. Translated: CASSFEGPSSYNEQFF.

The chain employs TRBV4-1 and TRBJ2-5; D might be TRBD2 (5 bases). CDR1 and CDR2 from the germline V gene are MGHRA and YSYEKL. The V gene lost 3 bases and the J gene lost 0 bases, with 11 bases spanning the gap. The CDR3 has 15 residues. CDR3 DNA sequence: TGCGCCAGCAGCCAGTCTGCGGGCAACCAAGAGACCCAGTACTTC. It translates to CASSQSAGNQETQYF.

V is TRBV28 and J is TRBJ2-3; 8 bases fit TRBD2. J lost 6 bases, V lost 3 bases, and 8 bases had no gene match. The germline gives CDR1 MDHEN, CDR2 SYDVKM. The CDR3 length is 15 residues. This CDR3 is CASSLIAGWGDTQYF. In DNA, the CDR3 is TGTGCCAGCAGTTTGATAGCGGGATGGGGTGATACGCAGTATTTT. Using reference TRBV28 and TRBJ2-3 for the parts outside the CDR3, the full variable domain is DVKVTQSSRYLVKRTGEKVFLECVQDMDHENMFWYRQDPGLGLRLIYFSYDVKMKEKGDIPEGYSVSREKKERFSLILESASTNQTSMYLCASSLIAGWGDTQYFGPGTRLTVL.

There are many counts of this clonotype. This CDR3 is CASSSDGLVWETQYF. Here the CDR3 DNA reads TGCGCCAGCAGCTCCGACGGACTAGTCTGGGAGACCCAGTACTTC. The rearrangement joins TRBV5-1 to TRBJ2-5; 7 nucleotides align to TRBD2. Losses at the gene ends were 3 bases for V and 5 bases for J; bases not matched to a gene: 10. In germline, CDR1 is SGHRS, CDR2 YFSETQ. This CDR3 is built from 15 residues.

This clonotype was recorded many times. The rearrangement uses TRBV20-1 and TRBJ2-3, with D unresolved. Germline V gives CDR1 DFQATT, CDR2 SNEGSKA (reference sequence). V lost 1 base to trimming and J lost 1 base, with 9 bases between them. The CDR3 consists of 14 residues. The CDR3 DNA reads TGCAGTGCTAGAGTGTTGGTGGGCACAGATACGCAGTATTTT. This gives the protein CSARVLVGTDTQYF.

This clonotype has a count of ten or more. The chain uses TRBV18 and TRBJ2-2; the D gene is possibly TRBD1 (6 bases). The length of the CDR3 is 15 residues. The ends were cut back, 3 bases at V and 3 bases at J, with 11 bases in the middle. The germline gives CDR1 KGHSH, CDR2 LQKENI. The CDR3 DNA sequence: TGTGCCAGCTCACCTGGGACATTCGACACCGGGGAGCTGTTTTTT. The encoded protein is CASSPGTFDTGELFF.

The chain combines TRBV29-1 with TRBJ2-2; TRBD1 matches at 9 bases. The CDR3 covers 13 residues. Germline lookup yields CDR1 SQVTM and CDR2 ANQGSEA. V was clipped by 7 bases and J by 5 bases; unmatched bases: 5. The CDR3 DNA reads TGCAGCGCCCTGACAGGGGGTACCGGGGAGCTGTTTTTT. Translation: CSALTGGTGELFF.

As to this clonotype: This could be a read error, since a much larger clone is one nucleotide away. The V call is TRBV6-1, the J call TRBJ2-7, with 7 bases matching TRBD1. This CDR3 is 13 amino acids long. V was pared by 7 bases and J by 2 bases, with 5 bases of the junction left unmatched. Germline V gives CDR1 MNHNS, CDR2 SASEGT. DNA of the CDR3: TGTGCCAGCACCGCCGGGACAGCCTACGAGCAGTACTTC. It encodes CASTAGTAYEQYF.

The CDR3 DNA reads as TGTGCCAGCAGCGGGGGGTCGTGGGGGCCAATTCGACAGAACACTGAAGCTTTCTTT. Translating it yields CASSGGSWGPIRQNTEAFF. The V and J genes are TRBV11-2 and TRBJ1-1; a weak D match, TRBD1 (6 bases). The CDR3 contains 19 residues. V lost 5 bases to trimming and J lost 1 base, with 26 bases between them. The germline V gene encodes CDR1 SGHAT and CDR2 FQNNGV.

This clonotype appeared many times. The genes are TRBV3-1 and TRBJ2-1, with 9 bases fitting TRBD2. CDR1 is LGHDT and CDR2 is YNNKEL in the germline V gene (reference sequence). The CDR3 length is 14 residues. Trimming removed 1 base from V and 9 bases from J; junction bases left unmatched: 4. The CDR3 spells CASSQVAGVREQFF. CDR3 DNA: TGTGCCAGCAGCCAAGTAGCGGGAGTGCGTGAGCAGTTCTTC.

There are many counts of this clonotype. The chain has TRBV6-1 and TRBJ2-7; 9 bases line up with TRBD1. The CDR3 is 15 amino acids. Germline V gene data show CDR1 as MNHNS and CDR2 as SASEGT. After removal of 6 bases from V and 3 bases from J, the junction contained 9 bases not matched to a gene. DNA of the CDR3: TGTGCCAGCAGCCAGACGGGACAGGGTCTCTACGAGCAGTACTTC. It translates to CASSQTGQGLYEQYF.

This clonotype was recorded at least ten times. This sequence joins TRBV5-1 and TRBJ2-3, with 7 nucleotides matching TRBD1. The CDR3 is made up of 16 amino acids. Unmatched junction bases numbered 6, after V lost 0 bases and J lost 2 bases. Germline V gene lookup returns CDR1 SGHRS and CDR2 YFSETQ. The CDR3 is CASSLGQGRNTDTQYF. In DNA, the CDR3 is TGCGCCAGCAGCTTGGGACAGGGTCGAAACACAGATACGCAGTATTTT.

This clonotype was seen many times. This rearrangement joins TRBV28 to TRBJ1-2; TRBD1 aligns across 7 bases. Germline trimming cut 2 bases from V and 8 bases from J; bases unmatched to any gene: 2. The CDR3 loop spans 12 amino acids. The germline V gene encodes CDR1 MDHEN and CDR2 SYDVKM. CDR3 residues: CASSLEQGGYTF. CDR3 sequence (DNA): TGTGCCAGCAGTTTAGAACAGGGGGGCTACACCTTC.

The sample holds a few counts of this clonotype. V and J are TRBV12-3 or TRBV12-4 and TRBJ2-2; a weak D match, TRBD2 (6 bases). This CDR3 is 15 amino acids long. The V end lost 3 bases, the J end lost 1 base, and 9 bases lay between the germline ends. The DNA for the CDR3 is TGTGCCAGCAGTTTCGGGACTCAGAACACCGGGGAGCTGTTTTTT. Translating it yields CASSFGTQNTGELFF.

Only a few counts were recorded for this clonotype. The chain couples TRBV4-2 to TRBJ2-1; TRBD2 matches 8 bases. The CDR3 extends over 16 amino acids. Trimming cost V 0 bases and J 8 bases; bases outside gene matches: 9. Germline-derived CDR1 and CDR2 are LGHNA and YNFKEQ. This chain's CDR3 is CASSQEGGGRRDEQFF. DNA of the CDR3: TGTGCCAGCAGCCAAGAAGGAGGCGGGAGGAGGGATGAGCAGTTCTTC.

This clonotype came up many times. The rearrangement joins TRBV28 to TRBJ2-3, with 8 positions matching TRBD2. Germline CDR1 MDHEN, CDR2 SYDVKM. This CDR3 spans 17 amino acids. V lost 5 bases to trimming and J lost 0 bases; unmatched junction nucleotides: 10. CDR3 in amino acids: CASSVWAGGSSTDTQYF. For the CDR3, the DNA is TGTGCCAGCAGTGTTTGGGCGGGAGGTTCTAGCACAGATACGCAGTATTTT.

This clonotype was seen repeatedly, ten times or more. CDR3 amino acids: CSAQSRLSSYNEQFF. The DNA for the CDR3 is TGCAGTGCCCAATCCCGATTGAGCTCCTACAATGAGCAGTTCTTC. The V gene is TRBV20-1, the J gene TRBJ2-1, with no clear D. Looked up from germline, CDR1 is DFQATT and CDR2 is SNEGSKA (reference sequence). The ends were cut back, 6 bases at V and 0 bases at J, with 15 bases in the middle. The CDR3 covers 15 residues.

There are many counts of this clonotype. The rearrangement links TRBV5-1 to TRBJ2-1; perhaps D is TRBD1 or TRBD2 (5 bases each). V gave up 0 bases and J gave up 5 bases, with 12 bases separating them. This CDR3 is 15 amino acids long. From germline, CDR1 is SGHRS and CDR2 YFSETQ. CDR3 nucleotide sequence: TGCGCCAGCAGCTTGGGGGGGAAGGGGAACAATGAGCAGTTCTTC. Protein product: CASSLGGKGNNEQFF.

There are a few counts of this clonotype. This chain connects TRBV29-1 to TRBJ1-2, with 9 bases aligning to TRBD1. V was pared by 6 bases and J by 6 bases, with 14 bases of the junction left unmatched. In germline, CDR1 is SQVTM, CDR2 ANQGSEA. The CDR3 has 15 amino acids. CDR3 sequence: CSVTGPGTGKNGYTF. The CDR3 bases are TGCAGCGTCACAGGTCCCGGGACAGGGAAGAATGGCTACACCTTC.

Concerning this clonotype: A read error is likely, as this CDR3 ends without the conserved phenylalanine or tryptophan. The CDR3 is CASSASGTGISYEQYL. In DNA, the CDR3 is TGCGCCAGCAGCGCCTCCGGGACAGGTATCTCCTACGAGCAGTACCTC. The chain employs TRBV5-1 and TRBJ2-7, with 8 positions matching TRBD1. Unmatched junction bases numbered 9, after V lost 4 bases and J lost 0 bases. There are 16 residues in the CDR3. CDR1 SGHRS and CDR2 YFSETQ come from the germline V gene.

V is TRBV4-2 and J is TRBJ2-7; possibly TRBD2 for D (6 bases). V shed 1 base and J shed 4 bases, with 14 bases lying between them. The CDR3 loop spans 15 amino acids. Germline values: CDR1 LGHNA, CDR2 YNFKEQ. CDR3 DNA sequence: TGTGCCAGCAGCCAAGGATTCTCCGCGGGGTACGAGCAGTACTTC. Translation: CASSQGFSAGYEQYF.

This clonotype came up many times. The chain links TRBV12-3 or TRBV12-4 to TRBJ2-1; TRBD2 matches 7 bases. This CDR3 spans 16 amino acids. Trimming cost V 6 bases and J 7 bases; bases outside gene matches: 15. CDR3 in amino acids: CASRTPKGGSGNEQFF. DNA for the CDR3: TGTGCCAGCAGGACCCCCAAGGGCGGGAGTGGGAATGAGCAGTTCTTC.

This clonotype was detected many times. CDR3 nucleotides: TGTGCCATCAGGGGGGGACTAGCGGGTCTCTACGAGCAGTACTTC. It translates to CAIRGGLAGLYEQYF. V gene TRBV10-3 combines with J gene TRBJ2-7; 12 bases map to TRBD2. The trim removed 6 bases at V and 3 bases at J, leaving 6 bases unmatched. Germline values: CDR1 ENHRY, CDR2 SYGVKD. CDR3 size: 15 residues.